The TCR beta chain under discussion was sequenced for a study of CXCR3-negative and CXCR3-positive naive CD8 T cells. Study as a whole: Around 140 million TRB reads were obtained overall (about 1.5 +/- 0.3 million per library).

Notes on this clonotype: Its antigen is still unknown.

Via 5' RACE with UMI labels, TRB cDNA libraries were prepared. TCRdb re-called the 5' RACE reads; one entry per CDR3 protein, DNA not given. This sample's clone table lists around 34,000 distinct CDR3 sequences. General study results and limits: Expression of CXCR3 was partially reduced after cryopreservation, and fresh PBMCs were used in most assays.

The V gene's germline CDR1 is SGHRS and CDR2 YFSETQ. CDR3 length: 14 amino acids. The rearrangement links TRBV5-1 to TRBJ2-3; checking the TCRdb D call of TRBD1 is not possible without DNA. The TCR originated in a human donor in good health. Some clones in this sample may be carry-over from other donors' samples. Specimen: memory CD8+ T cells from blood. The CDR3 sequence is CASSLRGGTDTQYF.